This paragraph covers one T cell receptor beta chain sequence. Enrolment of Seattle patients took place during active infection, and they were followed longitudinally. This entry comes from a study of blood T cell repertoires in COVID-19. Study in general: The origin of the acute and convalescent COVID-19 samples was the United States, Italy and Spain. PBMCs, B-cell-depleted T cells, or T cells provided the cDNA or gDNA that made up the material.

Authors' analysis steps: Amplifying reference gene primers gave estimates of nucleated cell counts. Data came from immunoSEQ multiplex PCR; TCRdb stores just in-frame clones and leaves some out. V, J and clone size are those of that table, while D and trimming were read from the DNA. This table has 50,000 or so clones, 82% appearing once. Per the germline V gene, CDR1 is SGDLS and CDR2 is YYNGEE. V was shortened by 4 bases and J by 5 bases, with 9 bases between the two germline ends. This CDR3 has 12 amino acids. The sequenced sample consisted of peripheral blood. V is TRBV9 and J is TRBJ2-5; D not certain. This clonotype was sampled from a man older than 75 with COVID-19, enrolled during active disease. CDR3 protein: CASSSSGETQYF. For the CDR3, the DNA is TGTGCCAGCAGCTCTTCCGGGGAGACCCAGTACTTC.